These 24 T cell receptor beta chains came from one sample sequenced in a study of long-term antiretroviral therapy in people with HIV. At the survey level, the v3.0 immunoSEQ assay was run. Only in-frame clones appear in the TCRdb table, and some are missing; sequencing was by immunoSEQ multiplex PCR. The sample yields tens of thousands of clones, 81% seen once. The specimen was unsorted PBMCs, collected 0.1 years before starting antiretroviral therapy. The receptors shown here come from a man in his forties with HIV.

The CDR3 DNA follows: TGTGCCAGCAGCCATAAAGCGGGGGGTGGAAACACCATATATTTT. Amino acid sequence: CASSHKAGGGNTIYF. The rearrangement joins TRBV6-5 to TRBJ1-3; tentatively, D is TRBD1 (5 bases). The CDR3 totals 15 residues. Trimming cost V 6 bases and J 3 bases, with 15 bases left between them. Germline V gene sequence: CDR1 MNHEY, CDR2 SVGAGI.

About this clone: This sample includes further DNA sequences coding for the same CDR3. This chain uses TRBV4-1 with TRBJ2-3; no definite D call. The length of the CDR3 is 12 residues. Trimming took off 0 bases at V and 5 bases at J, with 3 bases between the two ends. The germline V gene has CDR1 MGHRA and CDR2 YSYEKL. CDR3 sequence: CASSQDGDTQYF. Here the CDR3 DNA reads TGCGCCAGCAGCCAAGACGGAGATACGCAGTATTTT.

This chain links TRBV5-6 with TRBJ2-1; the match to TRBD2 covers 8 bases. The CDR3 contains 14 residues. Germline values: CDR1 SGHDT, CDR2 YYEEEE. After removal of 3 bases from V and 7 bases from J, the junction contained 6 bases not matched to a gene. The CDR3 loop is CASSWGLVSNEQFF. The CDR3 nucleotides are TGTGCCAGCAGCTGGGGACTAGTGAGTAATGAGCAGTTCTTC.

The V call is TRBV7-2, the J call TRBJ2-2; D not resolved. V was cut by 1 base and J by 1 base, with 10 bases left in between. The CDR3 covers 16 residues. CDR1 and CDR2 from the germline V gene are SGHTA and FQGNSA. The CDR3 DNA sequence: TGTGCCAGCAGCTTAGTTGGACGGCTGAACACCGGGGAGCTGTTTTTT. Translated: CASSLVGRLNTGELFF.

V gene TRBV6-1 combines with J gene TRBJ1-2; D is unclear. CDR1 MNHNS and CDR2 SASEGT come from the germline V gene. Trimming cost V 3 bases and J 4 bases, with 21 bases left between them. This CDR3 comprises 17 residues. The CDR3 protein is CASSDLRTLTNAYGYTF. The CDR3 DNA sequence: TGTGCCAGCAGTGACTTACGGACTCTCACCAACGCCTATGGCTACACCTTC.

The chain has TRBV5-1 and TRBJ2-2; D is unclear. Germline V gene sequence: CDR1 SGHRS, CDR2 YFSETQ. There are 15 residues in the CDR3. V was cut by 0 bases and J by 5 bases, with 11 bases left in between. CDR3 DNA: TGCGCCAGCAGCTTGGTGGTAGCAATGACCGGGGAGCTGTTTTTT. Its protein product is CASSLVVAMTGELFF.

The chain recombines TRBV7-9 with TRBJ1-2; D remains unclear. The length of the CDR3 is 13 residues. The germline V gene has CDR1 SEHNR and CDR2 FQNEAQ (reference sequence). The V end was cut by 3 bases, the J end by 5 bases, with 10 bases between. The CDR3 region has the DNA TGTGCCAGCAGCTTTAGGGATCTATATGGCTACACCTTC. Amino acids: CASSFRDLYGYTF.

The chain combines TRBV27 with TRBJ2-7, with D possibly TRBD1 on 6 matching bases. Trimming removed 3 bases at V and 4 bases at J, with 16 bases between. CDR3 size: 15 residues. Germline CDR1 MNHEY, CDR2 SMNVEV (reference sequence). The CDR3: CASSFGQPGWYEQYF. As DNA, the CDR3 is TGTGCCAGCAGTTTCGGACAGCCGGGGTGGTACGAGCAGTACTTC.

The chain has TRBV28 and TRBJ2-3, with 9 bases lining up with TRBD1. The germline CDR1 and CDR2 sequences are MDHEN and SYDVKM. This CDR3 region has 15 residues. V shed 0 bases and J 4 bases; nucleotides not matched to a gene: 2. The CDR3 sequence is CASSLWGQGSDTQYF. In nucleotides, the CDR3 is TGTGCCAGCAGTTTATGGGGACAGGGTTCAGATACGCAGTATTTT.

This clone was counted a few times. The V and J genes are TRBV19 and TRBJ1-1; 7 bases agree with TRBD1. Germline V CDR1 and CDR2: LNHDA, SQIVND (reference sequence). The CDR3 consists of 14 residues. V lost 6 bases to trimming and J lost 3 bases; unmatched junction nucleotides: 7. The CDR3 spells CASSPTGRHTEAFF. The DNA for the CDR3 is TGTGCCAGTAGCCCGACAGGGCGCCACACTGAAGCTTTCTTT.

The chain is built from TRBV18 and TRBJ2-5; no definite D call. This CDR3 comprises 13 residues. Germline V gene sequence: CDR1 KGHSH, CDR2 LQKENI. Trimming left V 3 bases short and J 2 bases short, with 7 bases between. The CDR3 reads CASSPSTQETQYF. DNA for the CDR3: TGTGCCAGCTCACCGTCGACACAAGAGACCCAGTACTTC.

This chain joins TRBV27 and TRBJ2-6, with unresolved D. This CDR3 has 16 residues. Per the germline V gene, CDR1 is MNHEY and CDR2 is SMNVEV (reference sequence). V was cut by 2 bases and J by 2 bases, with 10 bases left in between. CDR3 loop: CASSLNLLAGANVLTF. The CDR3 DNA follows: TGTGCCAGCAGTTTAAACCTGTTAGCTGGGGCCAACGTCCTGACTTTC.

The chain uses TRBV2 and TRBJ1-2; maybe TRBD1 (5 bases). Trimming shortened V by 8 bases and J by 8 bases, and 18 bases separated the two germline ends. In germline, CDR1 is SNHLY, CDR2 FYNNEI. The CDR3 runs to 13 residues. CDR3 region: CASGSGNLWGYTF. CDR3 in DNA: TGTGCCAGCGGCTCAGGGAACCTCTGGGGCTACACCTTC. The full variable domain, with the rest looked up from reference TRBV2 and TRBJ1-2, is EPEVTQTPSHQVTQMGQEVILRCVPISNHLYFYWYRQILGQKVEFLVSFYNNEISEKSEIFDDQFSVERPDGSNFTLKIRSTKLEDSAMYFCASGSGNLWGYTFGSGTRLTVV.

The chain joins TRBV28 to TRBJ2-5, with D maybe TRBD1 (5 bases). Between the trimmed V and J ends, which lost 6 bases and 3 bases, there was a span of 20 bases. Germline CDR1 and CDR2: MDHEN and SYDVKM. The CDR3 runs 16 residues. The CDR3 here is CASSQPPDILEETQYF. In DNA, the CDR3 is TGTGCCAGCAGCCAACCCCCGGACATACTTGAAGAGACCCAGTACTTC.

The J gene is TRBJ2-5, the V gene TRBV5-4, with no clear D. CDR1 is SGHNT and CDR2 is YYREEE in the germline V gene (reference sequence). The CDR3 has 13 residues. Trimming left V 2 bases short and J 0 bases short, with 5 bases between. CDR3 coding DNA: TGTGCCAGCAGCTTAGAGTACCAAGAGACCCAGTACTTC. As protein: CASSLEYQETQYF.

V gene TRBV5-4 combines with J gene TRBJ2-1; D not certain. Trimming took off 3 bases at V and 6 bases at J, with 10 bases between the two ends. The CDR3 runs to 13 residues. CDR1 SGHNT and CDR2 YYREEE come from the germline V gene (reference sequence). The CDR3 reads CASSSRTANEQFF. In nucleotides, the CDR3 is TGTGCCAGCAGCTCCCGGACGGCCAATGAGCAGTTCTTC. Using reference TRBV5-4 and TRBJ2-1 for the parts outside the CDR3, the full variable domain is ETGVTQSPTHLIKTRGQQVTLRCSSQSGHNTVSWYQQALGQGPQFIFQYYREEENGRGNFPPRFSGLQFPNYSSELNVNALELDDSALYLCASSSRTANEQFFGPGTRLTVL.

This chain uses TRBV4-3 with TRBJ1-5; TRBD1 matches at 12 bases. The V gene's germline CDR1 is LGHNA and CDR2 YSLEER. The length of the CDR3 is 15 residues. Trimming cost V 4 bases and J 7 bases; bases outside gene matches: 5. In nucleotides, the CDR3 is TGCGCCAGCAGCCCCGGGACAGGGGGCGGGCAGCCCCAGCATTTT. Translated, it gives CASSPGTGGGQPQHF.

The V gene is TRBV28, the J gene TRBJ2-5; no firm D call. The germline V gene encodes CDR1 MDHEN and CDR2 SYDVKM. This CDR3 is 12 amino acids long. V was clipped by 3 bases and J by 6 bases, with 8 bases between them. The CDR3 bases are TGTGCCAGCAGTTTCGAGAGGCAGACCCAGTACTTC. Protein product: CASSFERQTQYF. Variable domain in full (rest from reference TRBV28 and TRBJ2-5): DVKVTQSSRYLVKRTGEKVFLECVQDMDHENMFWYRQDPGLGLRLIYFSYDVKMKEKGDIPEGYSVSREKKERFSLILESASTNQTSMYLCASSFERQTQYFGPGTRLLVL.

The genes are TRBV7-9 and TRBJ1-2; D is perhaps TRBD1 (6 bases). Germline CDR1 is SEHNR and CDR2 is FQNEAQ (reference sequence). The CDR3 has 16 amino acids. The V gene lost 1 base and the J gene lost 5 bases, with 17 bases spanning the gap. CDR3 loop: CASSLESYRARYGYTF. CDR3 DNA sequence: TGTGCCAGCAGCTTAGAGTCTTACAGGGCTCGGTATGGCTACACCTTC.

V and J are TRBV7-2 and TRBJ2-5; 10 bases are a match to TRBD1. CDR1 is SGHTA, CDR2 FQGNSA, per germline. CDR3 length: 14 amino acids. The J segment lost 3 bases and the V segment lost 3 bases, leaving 1 base of the junction unmatched. DNA for the CDR3: TGTGCCAGCAGCTTGGACAGGGGGAAAGAGACCCAGTACTTC. Translated: CASSLDRGKETQYF.

This clone was seen just once. The chain links TRBV7-2 to TRBJ2-7, with TRBD1 identical over 8 bases. The CDR3 is made up of 15 amino acids. Germline values: CDR1 SGHTA, CDR2 FQGNSA. V lost 3 bases and J lost 3; bases outside the gene matches: 7. This CDR3 is CASSFGQGAVYEQYF. The CDR3 DNA reads TGTGCCAGCAGCTTCGGGCAGGGGGCCGTCTACGAGCAGTACTTC. The variable domain in full, completed from reference TRBV7-2 and TRBJ2-7, reads GAGVSQSPSNKVTEKGKDVELRCDPISGHTALYWYRQSLGQGLEFLIYFQGNSAPDKSGLPSDRFSAERTGGSVSTLTIQRTQQEDSAVYLCASSFGQGAVYEQYFGPGTRLTVT.

This chain joins TRBV2 and TRBJ2-1; no clear D. This CDR3 region has 12 residues. Trimming removed 6 bases at V and 15 bases at J, with 18 bases between. Germline V CDR1 and CDR2: SNHLY, FYNNEI. The CDR3 sequence is CASSPEVGSGFF. In nucleotides, the CDR3 is TGTGCCAGCAGCCCCGAGGTCGGGTCTGGGTTCTTC.

As DNA, the CDR3 is TGTGCTACCGAGCCCCCAGGATTGAACACTGAAGCTTTCTTT. It encodes CATEPPGLNTEAFF. The J gene is TRBJ1-1, the V gene TRBV6-5; D call uncertain. The CDR3 runs 14 residues. Germline assignment: CDR1 MNHEY and CDR2 SVGAGI.

The chain links TRBV28 to TRBJ2-7; the match to TRBD1 covers 10 bases. Germline trimming cut 4 bases from V and 1 base from J; bases unmatched to any gene: 7. Germline assignment: CDR1 MDHEN and CDR2 SYDVKM. The CDR3 contains 16 residues. CDR3 protein: CASSSRWTGGSYEQYF. In nucleotides, the CDR3 is TGTGCCAGCAGTTCGCGCTGGACAGGGGGATCCTACGAGCAGTACTTC. Full variable domain (remainder filled in from reference TRBV28 and TRBJ2-7): DVKVTQSSRYLVKRTGEKVFLECVQDMDHENMFWYRQDPGLGLRLIYFSYDVKMKEKGDIPEGYSVSREKKERFSLILESASTNQTSMYLCASSSRWTGGSYEQYFGPGTRLTVT.